The 9 T cell receptor beta chains in this list originate from one sample, sequenced in a study of T cells in Graves' hyperthyroidism and ophthalmopathy. Amplification targeted TCR beta CDR3 regions from RNA transcripts. The HTBI primer set drove a first-round RT-PCR of the TCR CDR3. TCRdb re-analysed the multiplex PCR reads in MiXCR, keeping a single row per CDR3 protein. Of approximately 600,000 distinct CDR3 sequences listed, less than 25% are singletons. The specimen sequenced was blood. Receptors originate from a young man with Graves' ophthalmopathy.

Many counts were recorded for this clonotype. V and J are TRBV11-3 and TRBJ1-1, with unresolved D. V lost 5 bases and J 4 bases, leaving 11 bases between the germline ends. Per the germline V gene, CDR1 is SGHNT and CDR2 is YENEEA. This CDR3 comprises 13 residues. CDR3 amino acids: CASSDGWGTEAFF. The CDR3 DNA reads as TGTGCCAGCAGCGACGGGTGGGGCACTGAAGCTTTCTTT.

CDR3 in DNA: TGCAGTGCTAGTTCGGATGAGCAGTACTTC. This codes for CSASSDEQYF. The chain links TRBV20-1 to TRBJ2-7; D call uncertain. CDR3 length equals 10 residues. V was trimmed by 3 bases and J by 7 bases, leaving 7 bases between them. The germline gives CDR1 DFQATT, CDR2 SNEGSKA (reference sequence).

The chain has TRBV10-1 and TRBJ2-7, with a possible D match to TRBD2 (5 bases). The CDR3 runs 16 residues. Trimming pared 3 bases from V and 0 bases from J, leaving 15 bases between. Germline V lookup: CDR1 WNHNN, CDR2 SYGVQD (reference sequence). CDR3 loop: CASSDTGRDSSYEQYF. Written as DNA, the CDR3 is TGCGCCAGCAGTGACACCGGTCGGGATTCCTCCTACGAGCAGTACTTC.

This chain uses TRBV27 with TRBJ2-1; D may correspond to TRBD1 or TRBD2 (5 bases each). Trimming left V 7 bases short and J 5 bases short, with 12 bases between. The CDR3 spans 13 residues. Germline-derived CDR1 and CDR2 are MNHEY and SMNVEV (reference sequence). CDR3 DNA sequence: TGTGCCAGCAAAGGGGAGTTGCACAATGAGCAGTTCTTC. Protein: CASKGELHNEQFF.

There are many counts of this clonotype. V and J are TRBV5-1 and TRBJ2-7, with 9 bases that match TRBD1. V lost 6 bases, J lost 3 bases, and 4 bases stayed unmatched. CDR1 SGHRS and CDR2 YFSETQ come from the germline V gene. The CDR3 covers 13 residues. The CDR3 loop is CASKDRGNYEQYF. The CDR3 DNA sequence: TGCGCCAGCAAAGACAGGGGGAACTACGAGCAGTACTTC.

This clonotype was detected many times. This rearrangement joins TRBV2 to TRBJ1-5; D uncertain. CDR1 and CDR2 from the germline V gene are SNHLY and FYNNEI. Trimming pared 3 bases from V and 0 bases from J, leaving 6 bases between. CDR3 length equals 14 residues. The CDR3 spells CASSDWDSNQPQHF. CDR3 nucleotide sequence: TGTGCCAGCAGTGATTGGGATAGCAATCAGCCCCAGCATTTT.

The genes are TRBV10-3 and TRBJ2-1; 7 bases agree with TRBD2. The CDR3 is 15 amino acids. Germline CDR1 is ENHRY and CDR2 is SYGVKD. Germline trimming cut 5 bases from V and 3 bases from J; bases unmatched to any gene: 7. The CDR3 DNA reads TGTGCCATCAGTCCAGCGGGGCGGTTCTACAATGAGCAGTTCTTC. It codes for CAISPAGRFYNEQFF.

The rearrangement uses TRBV20-1 and TRBJ2-7, with D perhaps TRBD2 (6 bases). The CDR3 is 15 residues long. Trimming stripped 3 bases from V and 4 bases from J, with 19 bases between. CDR1 is DFQATT and CDR2 is SNEGSKA in the germline V gene (reference sequence). CDR3: CSARALTGASYEQYF. DNA for the CDR3: TGCAGTGCTAGGGCCTTAACGGGAGCCTCGTACGAGCAGTACTTC.

The DNA of the CDR3 is TGTGCCAGCAGTTTCCTTGGGACACTAACATACAATGAGCAGTTCTTC. Translating gives CASSFLGTLTYNEQFF. The chain has TRBV12-3 or TRBV12-4 and TRBJ2-1; a weak D match, TRBD1 (6 bases). This CDR3 is built from 16 residues. Between the trimmed V and J ends, which lost 3 bases and 4 bases, there was a span of 16 bases.